Listed here are 22 T cell receptor beta chains from one sample, sequenced in a study of technical replicates of blood from a handful of donors. Profiled with immunoSEQ multiplex PCR; TCRdb holds only in-frame clones, not every one. The profile shows roughly 87,000 clones, about 94% of them singletons. Sequences were obtained from T cells isolated from PBMCs. These TCRs come from a human donor in good health.

The rearrangement joins TRBV27 to TRBJ2-7; no definite D call. V was shortened by 2 bases and J by 3 bases, with 8 bases between the two germline ends. Germline CDR1 is MNHEY and CDR2 is SMNVEV (reference sequence). The CDR3 has 13 residues. CDR3 region: CASSLATNYEQYF. In DNA, the CDR3 is TGTGCCAGCAGTTTAGCGACAAACTACGAGCAGTACTTC.

This chain uses TRBV5-1 with TRBJ1-1, with D possibly matching TRBD1 (5 bases). Trimming stripped 0 bases from V and 4 bases from J, with 19 bases between. Germline V gene data show CDR1 as SGHRS and CDR2 as YFSETQ. This CDR3 has 17 residues. The CDR3 is CASSLGRDPLRSTEAFF. The CDR3 region has the DNA TGCGCCAGCAGCTTGGGGAGGGACCCCCTTAGGAGCACTGAAGCTTTCTTT.

The chain is built from TRBV19 and TRBJ2-1, with 12 bases matching TRBD2. The V gene end was trimmed by 4 bases and the J gene end by 15 bases; junction bases not matched to a gene: 4. This CDR3 comprises 12 residues. Germline assignment: CDR1 LNHDA and CDR2 SQIVND (reference sequence). In DNA form, the CDR3 reads TGTGCCAGTAGTAGACTAGCGGGGGATTGGTTCTTC. It specifies CASSRLAGDWFF.

The chain joins TRBV28 to TRBJ1-1; 7 bases are a match to TRBD1. Germline assignment: CDR1 MDHEN and CDR2 SYDVKM. The CDR3 consists of 14 residues. V was pared by 0 bases and J by 4 bases, with 2 bases of the junction left unmatched. CDR3 amino acids: CASSLWDRTTEAFF. Here the CDR3 DNA reads TGTGCCAGCAGTTTATGGGACAGGACCACTGAAGCTTTCTTT.

This chain links TRBV4-1 with TRBJ1-2, with D unresolved. This CDR3 spans 15 amino acids. V was cut by 0 bases and J by 7 bases, with 15 bases left in between. Looked up from germline, CDR1 is MGHRA and CDR2 is YSYEKL. In nucleotides, the CDR3 is TGCGCCAGCAGCCAAGACCCGGCACGGGGAGGTGGCTACACCTTC. Translation gives CASSQDPARGGGYTF.

This clone was detected only once. The V gene is TRBV27, the J gene TRBJ1-1, with D maybe TRBD1 (5 bases). The CDR3 contains 11 residues. Germline-derived CDR1 and CDR2 are MNHEY and SMNVEV (reference sequence). Deletions cut 6 bases from V and 4 bases from J, with 6 bases between. DNA for the CDR3: TGTGCCAGCAGCGGGGGCACTGAAGCTTTCTTT. Encoded protein: CASSGGTEAFF.

CDR3 nucleotide sequence: TGTGCCAGCAGTTTTCAGGGTGGGGAGACCCAGTACTTC. It codes for CASSFQGGETQYF. The J gene is TRBJ2-5, the V gene TRBV6-4, with D tentatively TRBD1 (5 bases). V was shortened by 5 bases and J by 5 bases, with 12 bases between the two germline ends. From germline, CDR1 is MRHNA and CDR2 SNTAGT. The CDR3 sequence is 13 residues long.

The chain joins TRBV4-1 to TRBJ2-2; 12 nucleotides match TRBD2. The CDR3 loop spans 16 amino acids. Trimming took 4 bases from V and 6 from J; bases not matched to a gene: 6. Germline assignment: CDR1 MGHRA and CDR2 YSYEKL. CDR3 region: CASSPRLAGAAGELFF. CDR3 in DNA: TGCGCCAGCAGCCCCCGACTAGCGGGGGCGGCCGGGGAGCTGTTTTTT.

The genes are TRBV5-4 and TRBJ2-7, with 9 bases aligning to TRBD1. This CDR3 has 13 amino acids. V was pared by 4 bases and J by 2 bases, with 1 base of the junction left unmatched. Germline CDR1 is SGHNT and CDR2 is YYREEE (reference sequence). CDR3 nucleotide sequence: TGTGCCAGCAGCCGACAGGGGGCCTACGAGCAGTACTTC. Protein: CASSRQGAYEQYF.

The chain couples TRBV2 to TRBJ1-3; tentatively, D is TRBD1 (6 bases). Trimming stripped 4 bases from V and 1 base from J, with 11 bases between. This CDR3 spans 15 amino acids. Germline assignment: CDR1 SNHLY and CDR2 FYNNEI. CDR3 nucleotides: TGTGCCAGCAGTGTTACAGGGAAGTCTGGAAACACCATATATTTT. Translated: CASSVTGKSGNTIYF. Supplemented by reference TRBV2 and TRBJ1-3, the full variable domain reads EPEVTQTPSHQVTQMGQEVILRCVPISNHLYFYWYRQILGQKVEFLVSFYNNEISEKSEIFDDQFSVERPDGSNFTLKIRSTKLEDSAMYFCASSVTGKSGNTIYFGEGSWLTVV.

The V call is TRBV28, the J call TRBJ2-2; TRBD2 might be the D (5 bases). The V and J ends lost 6 bases and 1 base respectively, with 15 bases between them. Germline CDR1 MDHEN, CDR2 SYDVKM. The CDR3 covers 16 residues. CDR3 loop: CASSRQRTWNTGELFF. CDR3 DNA sequence: TGTGCCAGCAGCCGCCAACGGACTTGGAACACCGGGGAGCTGTTTTTT.

The genes are TRBV4-1 and TRBJ2-1, with 11 bases identical to TRBD2. J gave up 8 bases and V 1 base, and 7 bases lay outside the gene matches. CDR1 is MGHRA and CDR2 is YSYEKL in the germline V gene. The CDR3 spans 16 residues. CDR3 in amino acids: CASSQVTSGSVYEQFF. The CDR3, as DNA: TGCGCCAGCAGCCAAGTTACTAGCGGGAGTGTCTATGAGCAGTTCTTC.

The CDR3 reads CASSLGQQESYGYTF. Here the CDR3 DNA reads TGCGCCAGCAGCTTGGGACAGCAAGAGAGCTATGGCTACACCTTC. V and J are TRBV5-1 and TRBJ1-2; TRBD1 might be the D (5 bases). In germline, CDR1 is SGHRS, CDR2 YFSETQ. There are 15 residues in the CDR3. Trimming left V 0 bases short and J 4 bases short, with 13 bases between. The variable domain in full, with the rest retrieved from reference TRBV5-1 and TRBJ1-2, is KAGVTQTPRYLIKTRGQQVTLSCSPISGHRSVSWYQQTPGQGLQFLFEYFSETQRNKGNFPGRFSGRQFSNSRSEMNVSTLELGDSALYLCASSLGQQESYGYTFGSGTRLTVV.

V and J are TRBV28 and TRBJ2-1, with TRBD2 identical over 10 bases. The V segment lost 6 bases and the J segment 7 bases; nucleotides outside the gene matches: 18. Germline CDR1 reads MDHEN; CDR2 reads SYDVKM. This CDR3 is 18 amino acids long. The CDR3 DNA reads as TGTGCCAGCAGCCCCGCTAGTAGTTGGGCTAGCGGGAGAAATGAGCAGTTCTTC. It codes for CASSPASSWASGRNEQFF.

This clone was counted a single time. This chain joins TRBV6-5 and TRBJ2-7; possible D gene TRBD2, 7 bases. Trimming removed 4 bases at V and 6 bases at J, with 22 bases between. Per the germline V gene, CDR1 is MNHEY and CDR2 is SVGAGI. The CDR3 runs to 16 residues. CDR3 sequence (DNA): TGTGCCAGCAGTTCTAAGGGTCGTACGGGGGGCGTCGAGCAGTACTTC. It encodes CASSSKGRTGGVEQYF.

This chain joins TRBV6-6 and TRBJ1-2; D unclear. The CDR3 contains 16 residues. The ends were cut back, 4 bases at V and 8 bases at J, with 23 bases in the middle. Germline-derived CDR1 and CDR2 are MNHNY and SVGAGI (reference sequence). CDR3: CASSLSPPVWALGYTF. In DNA, the CDR3 is TGTGCCAGCAGTTTATCCCCCCCGGTTTGGGCGTTGGGCTACACCTTC.

This chain joins TRBV4-1 and TRBJ1-5; possible D gene TRBD1, 6 bases. This CDR3 has 16 residues. The V end lost 0 bases, the J end lost 9 bases, and 18 bases lay between the germline ends. The germline V gene has CDR1 MGHRA and CDR2 YSYEKL. In DNA form, the CDR3 reads TGCGCCAGCAGCCAAGATCCCCCGCCAGGGGCAGCGCCCCAGCATTTT. Amino acid sequence: CASSQDPPPGAAPQHF.

The chain employs TRBV30 and TRBJ2-2; D is unresolved. CDR1 and CDR2 from the germline V gene are GTSNPN and SVGIG (reference sequence). V was trimmed by 4 bases and J by 5 bases, leaving 5 bases between them. This CDR3 is built from 11 residues. The CDR3 DNA is TGTGCCTGGAAGCAAACCGGGGAGCTGTTTTTT. Its translation is CAWKQTGELFF.

The chain recombines TRBV28 with TRBJ2-7; D may be TRBD1 (6 bases). Germline-derived CDR1 and CDR2 are MDHEN and SYDVKM. The V end was cut by 8 bases, the J end by 2 bases, with 10 bases between. There are 12 residues in the CDR3. The chain's CDR3 is CASRDTAYEQYF. CDR3 nucleotide sequence: TGTGCCAGCCGGGACACCGCCTACGAGCAGTACTTC.

The genes are TRBV19 and TRBJ1-1; D gene uncertain. In germline, CDR1 is LNHDA, CDR2 SQIVND (reference sequence). The V and J ends lost 5 bases and 3 bases respectively, with 7 bases between them. The CDR3 is 12 amino acids. For the CDR3, the DNA is TGTGCCAGTAGTGCCCTACACACTGAAGCTTTCTTT. Residues: CASSALHTEAFF.

The chain is built from TRBV18 and TRBJ2-7; possibly TRBD2 for D (6 bases). This CDR3 is 14 amino acids long. The germline gives CDR1 KGHSH, CDR2 LQKENI. The germline V and J ends were trimmed by 5 bases and 4 bases, with 15 bases remaining between them. The CDR3 DNA follows: TGTGCCAGCTCATTACGGGAGAGAGGTTACGAGCAGTACTTC. Protein sequence: CASSLRERGYEQYF.

This clone occurred a few times. This chain connects TRBV29-1 to TRBJ1-1, with TRBD1 identical over 7 bases. Per germline, CDR1 SQVTM and CDR2 ANQGSEA. Losses at the gene ends were 5 bases for V and 0 bases for J; bases not matched to a gene: 3. The CDR3 has 13 residues. CDR3 amino acids: CSVQGQVNTEAFF. DNA of the CDR3: TGCAGCGTTCAAGGACAGGTGAACACTGAAGCTTTCTTT.